The entry below gives a single T cell receptor beta chain sequence along with its context. These data belong to a study of blood T cell repertoires in COVID-19. Generated by immunoSEQ multiplex PCR, the TCRdb table keeps only in-frame clones and is missing some. The sample contains over 45,000 clones, roughly 87% of which appear only once. Germline V gives CDR1 SQVTM, CDR2 ANQGSEA. Trimming at V came to 6 bases and at J to 2 bases, leaving 6 bases not matched to a gene. The CDR3 spans 13 residues. The Seattle site enrolled patients during active infection and followed them longitudinally. This TCR was recovered from a middle-aged man with COVID-19, enrolled during active disease. Sequencing was carried out using peripheral blood. The chain uses TRBV29-1 and TRBJ2-5; 7 nucleotides agree with TRBD1. DNA of the CDR3: TGCAGCGTCTTGGGACAGAGTCAAGAGACCCAGTACTTC. It translates to CSVLGQSQETQYF.